The 23 T cell receptor beta chains presented below share a single source sample, sequenced in a study of blood T cells in healthy people across ages. A second about 6 to 12 cycle PCR used barcoded and J-beta primers. TCRdb passed the 5' RACE reads through MiXCR, listing each CDR3 protein once. This repertoire shows 700,000 to 1,000,000 distinct CDR3 sequences, 44% found once; its top ten account for approximately 19%. Specimen: blood. The origin of the receptors is a man aged 60 to 75 in good health.

The rearrangement links TRBV11-3 to TRBJ2-5, with 10 bases identical to TRBD1. The germline CDR1 and CDR2 sequences are SGHNT and YENEEA. V lost 5 bases to trimming and J lost 7 bases; unmatched junction nucleotides: 10. The CDR3 contains 15 residues. Here the CDR3 reads CASSPRDRGSGTQYF. The CDR3 nucleotides are TGTGCCAGCAGCCCACGGGACAGGGGTAGTGGGACCCAGTACTTC.

The rearrangement uses TRBV27 and TRBJ2-7; D remains ambiguous. The CDR3 length is 12 residues. Trimming stripped 3 bases from V and 6 bases from J, with 9 bases between. CDR1 and CDR2 from the germline V gene are MNHEY and SMNVEV (reference sequence). In DNA, the CDR3 is TGTGCCAGCAGTTTGGTAAAGGGCGAGCAGTACTTC. It specifies CASSLVKGEQYF.

A few counts support this clonotype. The J gene is TRBJ2-7, the V gene TRBV28, with D perhaps being TRBD1 or TRBD2 (6 bases each). The J call may be mistaken, given a closer DNA end match to TRBJ2-5. From germline, CDR1 is MDHEN and CDR2 SYDVKM. The length of the CDR3 is 14 residues. This CDR3 is CASSRGGNQETQYF. For the CDR3, the DNA is TGTGCCAGCAGTAGAGGGGGGAACCAAGAGACCCAGTACTTC.

V usage is TRBV7-8 and J usage is TRBJ2-4, with a possible D match to TRBD2 (7 bases). The CDR3 length is 14 residues. The germline V and J ends were trimmed by 5 bases and 7 bases, with 15 bases remaining between them. Germline CDR1 SGHVS, CDR2 FQNEAQ. The CDR3 region is CASSAPEGGNIQYF. For the CDR3, the DNA is TGTGCCAGCAGCGCACCTGAGGGGGGGAACATTCAGTACTTC.

This clonotype showed up just a few times. The V gene is TRBV15, the J gene TRBJ2-5; TRBD1 agrees at 7 bases. The CDR3 is 15 residues long. Trimming removed 1 base from V and 2 bases from J; junction bases left unmatched: 4. Germline lookup yields CDR1 LNHNV and CDR2 YYDKDF (reference sequence). CDR3 sequence (DNA): TGTGCCACCAGCAGAGGCCCAGGGGGACAAGAGACCCAGTACTTC. Its translation is CATSRGPGGQETQYF.

The rearrangement uses TRBV20-1 and TRBJ2-5; 8 nucleotides agree with TRBD1. The length of the CDR3 is 12 residues. J lost 4 bases, V lost 6 bases, and 4 bases had no gene match. Germline CDR1 reads DFQATT; CDR2 reads SNEGSKA (reference sequence). The CDR3 nucleotides read TGCAGTGCCGCGACAGGGGCAGAGACCCAGTACTTC. Protein sequence: CSAATGAETQYF.

In its sample, this clonotype was seen many times. The chain joins TRBV4-1 to TRBJ2-5; perhaps TRBD1 as D (6 bases). Between the trimmed V and J ends, which lost 3 bases and 0 bases, there was a span of 14 bases. Germline V gene sequence: CDR1 MGHRA, CDR2 YSYEKL. This CDR3 comprises 16 residues. The CDR3: CASSQNRDIYQETQYF. In DNA form, the CDR3 reads TGCGCCAGCAGCCAGAACCGGGACATATACCAAGAGACCCAGTACTTC.

The chain links TRBV28 to TRBJ1-6; the D gene is possibly TRBD1 (5 bases). This CDR3 spans 14 amino acids. Trimming removed 0 bases at V and 11 bases at J, with 11 bases between. The V gene's germline CDR1 is MDHEN and CDR2 SYDVKM. The CDR3 spells CASSLWQGQTPLHF. DNA for the CDR3: TGTGCCAGCAGTTTATGGCAGGGTCAGACACCCCTCCACTTT.

V usage is TRBV24-1 and J usage is TRBJ1-1; unclear D gene. Germline CDR1 reads KGHDR; CDR2 reads SFDVKD. This CDR3 spans 13 amino acids. Between the trimmed V and J ends, which lost 5 bases and 1 base, there was a span of 7 bases. The CDR3 protein is CATSGAGNTEAFF. In DNA, the CDR3 is TGTGCCACCAGTGGGGCAGGGAACACTGAAGCTTTCTTT.

The chain couples TRBV20-1 to TRBJ2-3, with TRBD2 matching over 11 bases. J lost 2 bases, V lost 0 bases, and 1 base had no gene match. CDR1 DFQATT and CDR2 SNEGSKA come from the germline V gene (reference sequence). The CDR3 has 15 amino acids. Here the CDR3 reads CSARELAGDTDTQYF. CDR3 DNA: TGCAGTGCTAGAGAACTAGCGGGGGACACAGATACGCAGTATTTT.

J is TRBJ1-5 and V is TRBV20-1, with unresolved D. CDR1 is DFQATT, CDR2 SNEGSKA, per germline (reference sequence). The ends were cut back, 3 bases at V and 8 bases at J, with 14 bases in the middle. CDR3 size: 13 residues. The CDR3 is CSASGQAPEPQHF. Here the CDR3 DNA reads TGCAGTGCTAGTGGGCAGGCCCCGGAGCCCCAGCATTTT.

This clonotype showed up just a few times. The chain links TRBV6-5 to TRBJ1-5; a weak D match, TRBD1 (6 bases). V gave up 0 bases and J gave up 5 bases, with 11 bases separating them. From germline, CDR1 is MNHEY and CDR2 SVGAGI. This CDR3 has 15 residues. The CDR3 is CASSYSTGADQPQHF. The CDR3 DNA is TGTGCCAGCAGTTACTCGACGGGGGCGGATCAGCCCCAGCATTTT.

This chain links TRBV20-1 with TRBJ1-5, with D hard to call. The CDR3 runs to 12 residues. Germline CDR1 reads DFQATT; CDR2 reads SNEGSKA (reference sequence). The germline V and J ends were trimmed by 4 bases and 7 bases, with 11 bases remaining between them. CDR3 region: CSATDAKQPQHF. CDR3 in DNA: TGCAGTGCTACGGATGCCAAGCAGCCCCAGCATTTT.

The chain has TRBV14 and TRBJ2-7; TRBD2 matches 7 bases. J was trimmed by 2 bases and V by 1 base; bases with no gene match: 17. CDR3 length equals 19 residues. Germline CDR1 is SGHDN and CDR2 is FVKESK. CDR3 in amino acids: CASSQVEESIAGTTYEQYF. Here the CDR3 DNA reads TGTGCCAGCAGCCAAGTTGAGGAGTCGATAGCGGGCACAACCTACGAGCAGTACTTC.

This clonotype showed up just a few times. The genes are TRBV7-2 and TRBJ1-1, with D possibly being TRBD1 (5 bases). The CDR3 has 15 amino acids. Germline V CDR1 and CDR2: SGHTA, FQGNSA. Between the trimmed V and J ends, which lost 1 base and 1 base, there was a span of 10 bases. This chain's CDR3 is CASSLGGYWNTEAFF. CDR3 DNA sequence: TGTGCCAGCAGCTTAGGGGGGTACTGGAACACTGAAGCTTTCTTT.

The CDR3 protein is CASSGRDILMRETQYF. CDR3 coding DNA: TGTGCCAGCAGTGGCCGGGACATACTTATGAGAGAGACCCAGTACTTC. The V and J genes are TRBV6-5 and TRBJ2-5; TRBD1 is a possible D gene (6 bases). The V gene lost 5 bases and the J gene lost 4 bases, with 20 bases spanning the gap. The germline V gene encodes CDR1 MNHEY and CDR2 SVGAGI. The length of the CDR3 is 16 residues.

This chain joins TRBV20-1 and TRBJ2-1; the D call may be TRBD1 or TRBD2 (6 bases each). Looked up from germline, CDR1 is DFQATT and CDR2 is SNEGSKA (reference sequence). With 3 bases removed from V and 4 bases from J, the gap between germline ends came to 13 bases. The CDR3 totals 14 residues. CDR3 in amino acids: CSASMGGVYNEQFF. The CDR3 DNA sequence: TGCAGTGCTAGTATGGGGGGCGTGTACAATGAGCAGTTCTTC.

The chain joins TRBV20-1 to TRBJ1-1, with TRBD1 as a possible D gene (6 bases). With 0 bases removed from V and 5 bases from J, the gap between germline ends came to 13 bases. The germline CDR1 and CDR2 sequences are DFQATT and SNEGSKA (reference sequence). This CDR3 is 14 amino acids long. DNA for the CDR3: TGCAGTGCTAGAGAGGGGGCCTTAACGACTGAAGCTTTCTTT. Translation: CSAREGALTTEAFF.

V gene TRBV2 combines with J gene TRBJ2-3; perhaps TRBD2 as D (5 bases). Trimming took 7 bases from V and 7 from J, leaving 18 bases between them. The CDR3 runs to 14 residues. The germline CDR1 and CDR2 sequences are SNHLY and FYNNEI. CDR3 DNA: TGTGCCAGCAAGACGACCCTCGGGGAAAATACGCAGTATTTT. Its translation is CASKTTLGENTQYF.

This clonotype has just a few counts. This chain joins TRBV29-1 and TRBJ1-5; D uncertain. Germline values: CDR1 SQVTM, CDR2 ANQGSEA. V lost 4 bases and J 2 bases, leaving 9 bases between the germline ends. The CDR3 covers 13 residues. Written as DNA, the CDR3 is TGCAGCGTTGGAGGGTGGGGCAATCAGCCCCAGCATTTT. It specifies CSVGGWGNQPQHF.

V usage is TRBV7-9 and J usage is TRBJ2-7; D not certain. The CDR3 sequence is 15 residues long. Germline values: CDR1 SEHNR, CDR2 FQNEAQ (reference sequence). The germline V and J ends were trimmed by 1 base and 2 bases, with 12 bases remaining between them. CDR3 sequence: CASSLGGGKTYEQYF. CDR3 coding DNA: TGTGCCAGCAGCTTAGGTGGTGGCAAGACCTACGAGCAGTACTTC.

Regarding this clonotype: This may come from a read error, since a much larger clone is one base off. The conserved phenylalanine or tryptophan is not found at the CDR3 terminus, so this likely reflects a read error. The chain combines TRBV14 with TRBJ2-3; D call uncertain. Germline values: CDR1 SGHDN, CDR2 FVKESK. The ends were cut back, 4 bases at V and 0 bases at J, with 20 bases in the middle. This CDR3 is built from 18 residues. The CDR3 protein is CASSPVTGAALSTDTQYL. CDR3 nucleotides: TGTGCCAGCAGCCCGGTAACCGGCGCGGCGCTGAGCACAGATACGCAGTATTTG.

The rearrangement uses TRBV7-8 and TRBJ1-2, with D uncertain. Germline V CDR1 and CDR2: SGHVS, FQNEAQ. Trimming stripped 0 bases from V and 8 bases from J, with 10 bases between. The CDR3 spans 13 residues. The CDR3 bases are TGTGCCAGCAGCTTAGCGCCCAACGACGGCTACACCTTC. Translating it yields CASSLAPNDGYTF.